Below are 6 T cell receptor beta chains sequenced from a single sample in a study of CD8+ T cells in alopecia areata. Isolated RNA was reverse transcribed into cDNA used as the sequencing template. Using immunoSEQ multiplex PCR, the repertoire was profiled, and TCRdb retains in-frame clones only, with some absent. The repertoire holds about 270,000 clones, with 60% as singletons. Treatment of the sample: oral pan-JAK inhibitor, 5-10 mg twice daily. Source: CD4+ T cells sorted from blood, taken around week 52, from a patient treated with tofacitinib. The origin of the receptors is a human donor with alopecia areata.

This chain links TRBV29-1 with TRBJ2-5; D call uncertain. V lost 7 bases, J lost 5 bases, and 8 bases lay in between. Germline V CDR1 and CDR2: SQVTM, ANQGSEA. CDR3 length: 10 amino acids. In DNA form, the CDR3 reads TGCAGCGGGGGTTCCGAGACCCAGTACTTC. Translating it yields CSGGSETQYF.

This clone was found once. The chain carries TRBV11-2 and TRBJ2-7; D remains ambiguous. CDR3 length: 14 amino acids. Per germline, CDR1 SGHAT and CDR2 FQNNGV. The ends were cut back, 5 bases at V and 0 bases at J, with 11 bases in the middle. The chain's CDR3 is CASSTDSRSYEQYF. The CDR3, as DNA: TGTGCCAGCAGCACCGACTCCCGCTCCTACGAGCAGTACTTC.

V is TRBV30 and J is TRBJ1-5; 11 bases match TRBD1. The CDR3 contains 14 residues. Germline CDR1 GTSNPN, CDR2 SVGIG (reference sequence). Unmatched junction bases numbered 5, after V lost 3 bases and J lost 7 bases. CDR3 protein: CAWSHGTGGQPQHF. DNA of the CDR3: TGTGCCTGGAGCCACGGGACAGGGGGACAGCCCCAGCATTTT.

This clone was picked up a small number of times. This chain joins TRBV4-1 and TRBJ2-3, with D perhaps TRBD2 (6 bases). This CDR3 has 15 residues. V shed 4 bases and J shed 1 base, with 12 bases lying between them. Germline CDR1 is MGHRA and CDR2 is YSYEKL. CDR3 in amino acids: CASSPGEQRTDTQYF. The CDR3 nucleotides read TGCGCCAGCAGCCCGGGGGAACAGCGCACAGATACGCAGTATTTT.

The table lists this clone with a few counts. V gene TRBV14 combines with J gene TRBJ2-7, with D possibly matching TRBD1 (6 bases). CDR1 is SGHDN and CDR2 is FVKESK in the germline V gene. Trimming left V 1 base short and J 2 bases short, with 12 bases between. The CDR3 loop spans 15 amino acids. The CDR3 DNA follows: TGTGCCAGCAGCCAAGTGTCCAGGGACACCTACGAGCAGTACTTC. Amino acids: CASSQVSRDTYEQYF.

The chain has TRBV11-1 and TRBJ2-7, with 7 bases identical to TRBD1. J was trimmed by 2 bases and V by 4 bases; bases with no gene match: 5. The CDR3 length is 14 residues. From germline, CDR1 is SGHAT and CDR2 FQDESV (reference sequence). In nucleotides, the CDR3 is TGTGCCAGCAGCTCCAGGGGGAGCCCCTACGAGCAGTACTTC. Amino acids: CASSSRGSPYEQYF.